Listed here are 29 T cell receptor beta chains from one sample, sequenced in a study of T-cell memory formation after mild COVID-19. TCRdb reanalysed the 5' RACE reads using MiXCR and keeps one entry per CDR3 protein. Among roughly 610,000 distinct CDR3 sequences, approximately 15% were seen once, and the ten largest hold about 7.5%. Sequencing was carried out using PBMCs or a T cell subset sorted from them (not recorded which). These receptors were obtained from an adult woman who had mild COVID-19 (a few samples of this study predate the infection). Cell type and time point are not known.

The genes are TRBV9 and TRBJ1-1; possible D gene TRBD1, 6 bases. Trimming removed 0 bases at V and 3 bases at J, with 9 bases between. The CDR3 totals 14 residues. CDR1 and CDR2 from the germline V gene are SGDLS and YYNGEE. CDR3 DNA sequence: TGTGCCAGCAGCGTAGAGGGGGAGCACACTGAAGCTTTCTTT. Translating it yields CASSVEGEHTEAFF.

This clonotype was counted a few times. V and J are TRBV7-2 and TRBJ2-1, with 10 nucleotides matching TRBD2. V trimming: 5 bases; J trimming: 10 bases; junction bases outside the gene matches: 11. This CDR3 region has 15 residues. Germline V gene sequence: CDR1 SGHTA, CDR2 FQGNSA. The CDR3: CASSTDLAGEGEQFF. The CDR3 DNA follows: TGTGCCAGCAGCACTGATCTAGCGGGAGAGGGAGAGCAGTTCTTC.

The chain has TRBV18 and TRBJ2-4; no firm D call. The length of the CDR3 is 14 residues. The germline V gene has CDR1 KGHSH and CDR2 LQKENI. Deletions cut 3 bases from V and 8 bases from J, with 14 bases between. The DNA of the CDR3 is TGTGCCAGCTCACCGACTGCCGGATGGGACATTCAGTACTTC. Its protein is CASSPTAGWDIQYF.

This clonotype was recorded a few times. The chain employs TRBV20-1 and TRBJ1-2, with TRBD1 matching 8 bases. From germline, CDR1 is DFQATT and CDR2 SNEGSKA (reference sequence). V lost 6 bases to trimming and J lost 4 bases; unmatched junction nucleotides: 7. This CDR3 is 13 amino acids long. The CDR3 coding sequence is TGCAGTGCAAGTCAGGGGGCGAGCTATGGCTACACCTTC. Translation gives CSASQGASYGYTF.

The CDR3 loop is CASSLVAYHTDTQYF. The CDR3 DNA follows: TGTGCCAGCAGCTTAGTGGCTTACCACACAGATACGCAGTATTTT. The gene calls are TRBV7-6 and TRBJ2-3; no reliable D call. CDR1 is SGHVS, CDR2 FNYEAQ, per germline. Trimming stripped 1 base from V and 2 bases from J, with 10 bases between. CDR3 size: 15 residues.

This clonotype was observed at least ten times. V usage is TRBV12-3 or TRBV12-4 and J usage is TRBJ2-2; D remains ambiguous. The length of the CDR3 is 11 residues. With 8 bases removed from V and 12 bases from J, the gap between germline ends came to 13 bases. CDR3 DNA sequence: TGTGCCAGCCTACGAGGTACTCAGCTGTTTTTT. This translates into CASLRGTQLFF.

Here the CDR3 reads CASSSHWGTNYNEQFF. CDR3 in DNA: TGCGCCAGCAGCTCTCACTGGGGGACTAACTACAATGAGCAGTTCTTC. The chain recombines TRBV5-1 with TRBJ2-1; 7 bases align to TRBD2. The CDR3 runs to 16 residues. CDR1 SGHRS and CDR2 YFSETQ come from the germline V gene. V dropped 3 bases and J dropped 3; count of bases not matched to a gene: 9.

The chain couples TRBV6-2 or TRBV6-3 to TRBJ2-7; TRBD1 might be the D (5 bases). V was trimmed by 8 bases and J by 3 bases, leaving 11 bases between them. The CDR3 length is 12 residues. CDR1 and CDR2 from the germline V gene are MNHEY and SVGEGT. For the CDR3, the DNA is TGTGCCAGCCGACAGATGGGCTACGAGCAGTACTTC. Translating gives CASRQMGYEQYF.

This clonotype showed up just a few times. CDR3 residues: CASSRRGGAHGNEQFF. The CDR3 DNA follows: TGTGCCAGCAGCCGGCGGGGGGGGGCCCATGGCAATGAGCAGTTCTTC. V usage is TRBV6-5 and J usage is TRBJ2-1; TRBD2 matches 9 bases. Germline trimming cut 6 bases from V and 6 bases from J; bases unmatched to any gene: 12. CDR1 and CDR2 from the germline V gene are MNHEY and SVGAGI. The CDR3 is 16 amino acids.

The rearrangement joins TRBV4-1 to TRBJ2-2, with 8 bases identical to TRBD2. V lost 0 bases and J lost 7; bases outside the gene matches: 10. There are 17 residues in the CDR3. CDR1 and CDR2 from the germline V gene are MGHRA and YSYEKL. CDR3 in amino acids: CASSQEVSGSSVGELFF. CDR3 nucleotides: TGCGCCAGCAGCCAAGAAGTAAGCGGGAGTTCGGTCGGGGAGCTGTTTTTT.

The sample holds many counts of this clonotype. The chain carries TRBV18 and TRBJ2-1, with 7 nucleotides matching TRBD2. V gave up 6 bases and J gave up 0 bases; unmatched junction bases: 5. CDR3 length: 15 amino acids. CDR1 and CDR2 (germline): KGHSH, LQKENI. The chain's CDR3 is CASSFASGSYNEQFF. CDR3 nucleotides: TGTGCCAGCTCTTTCGCTAGCGGCTCCTACAATGAGCAGTTCTTC.

A few counts support this clonotype. The chain is built from TRBV5-8 and TRBJ2-1; 8 bases align to TRBD1. The CDR3 spans 17 residues. With 0 bases clipped from V and 3 bases from J, the junction kept 8 bases outside the gene matches. Germline V gene lookup returns CDR1 SGHTS and CDR2 YDEGEE. CDR3 in amino acids: CASSLGNGQGHYNEQFF. The CDR3 region has the DNA TGTGCCAGCAGCTTGGGGAATGGACAGGGTCACTACAATGAGCAGTTCTTC.

The chain joins TRBV4-1 to TRBJ2-7; a possible D gene is TRBD2 (5 bases). This CDR3 has 17 amino acids. V lost 0 bases and J lost 0, with 15 bases in between. Germline CDR1 reads MGHRA; CDR2 reads YSYEKL. The DNA for the CDR3 is TGCGCCAGCAGCCAAGATTCGGACTCCCCAGACTCCTACGAGCAGTACTTC. It yields the protein CASSQDSDSPDSYEQYF.

This clonotype was counted at least ten times. The rearrangement links TRBV20-1 to TRBJ2-5; D unclear. Trimming cost V 0 bases and J 5 bases, with 10 bases left between them. Germline V CDR1 and CDR2: DFQATT, SNEGSKA (reference sequence). The CDR3 is 13 residues long. The CDR3 sequence: CSARDAVRETQYF. CDR3 DNA: TGCAGTGCTAGAGACGCGGTCCGGGAGACCCAGTACTTC.

This clonotype has at least ten counts. V usage is TRBV7-8 and J usage is TRBJ1-1; the D is unclear. This CDR3 contains 15 residues. From germline, CDR1 is SGHVS and CDR2 FQNEAQ. V shed 1 base and J shed 0 bases, with 9 bases lying between them. CDR3 DNA sequence: TGTGCCAGCAGCTTAGTTCCAGGCCTGAACACTGAAGCTTTCTTT. Amino acids: CASSLVPGLNTEAFF.

The chain joins TRBV7-3 to TRBJ2-1; no firm D call. The CDR3 has 17 residues. V shed 1 base and J shed 10 bases, with 23 bases lying between them. Germline values: CDR1 SGHTA, CDR2 FQGTGA. The CDR3 sequence is CASSLRPGLFTTAEQFF. DNA for the CDR3: TGTGCCAGCAGCTTAAGGCCTGGCCTCTTCACTACCGCAGAGCAGTTCTTC.

This clonotype was detected only a few times. The chain links TRBV5-5 to TRBJ2-1; 7 bases fit TRBD2. The V gene end was trimmed by 1 base and the J gene end by 0 bases; junction bases not matched to a gene: 10. CDR3 length equals 18 residues. Germline values: CDR1 SGHKS, CDR2 YYEKEE (reference sequence). CDR3 coding DNA: TGTGCCAGCAGCTTGTTCGCGGGGGTCCCGAGCTCCTACAATGAGCAGTTCTTC. As protein: CASSLFAGVPSSYNEQFF.

This clonotype was detected a few times. This chain joins TRBV12-3 or TRBV12-4 and TRBJ2-1, with D possibly being TRBD1 (6 bases). Trimming pared 2 bases from V and 0 bases from J, leaving 14 bases between. The CDR3 has 17 residues. DNA of the CDR3: TGTGCCAGCAGTTTAAGGATAAGGGGGAGCTCCTACAATGAGCAGTTCTTC. It is translated as CASSLRIRGSSYNEQFF.

This clonotype was detected a few times. The rearrangement links TRBV18 to TRBJ1-2, with 10 bases lining up with TRBD1. This CDR3 is 14 amino acids long. Germline CDR1 KGHSH, CDR2 LQKENI. The V segment lost 3 bases and the J segment 4 bases; nucleotides outside the gene matches: 2. CDR3 in DNA: TGTGCCAGCTCACCCGGGACAGGGGCCTATGGCTACACCTTC. The encoded protein is CASSPGTGAYGYTF.

This clonotype was seen a handful of times. The rearrangement uses TRBV4-1 and TRBJ2-3, with D perhaps matching TRBD2 (5 bases). Looked up from germline, CDR1 is MGHRA and CDR2 is YSYEKL. The CDR3 consists of 13 residues. V lost 4 bases and J lost 6, with 11 bases in between. As DNA, the CDR3 is TGCGCCAGCAGCCCTACAACGGGGGATACGCAGTATTTT. Translation: CASSPTTGDTQYF.

The V call is TRBV15, the J call TRBJ2-3; tentative D call: TRBD2 (6 bases). Trimming removed 0 bases from V and 11 bases from J, with 18 bases in between. The CDR3 covers 15 residues. CDR1 is LNHNV, CDR2 YYDKDF, per germline (reference sequence). CDR3 bases: TGTGCCACCAGCAGAGATTCTGGCCCACTGGGGGGGCAGTATTTT. Translation gives CATSRDSGPLGGQYF.

This clonotype was detected a few times. The V gene is TRBV18, the J gene TRBJ2-5; 7 positions agree with TRBD2. Germline V lookup: CDR1 KGHSH, CDR2 LQKENI. V shed 2 bases, J shed 9 bases, and the junction held 3 bases outside the gene matches. The CDR3 extends over 12 amino acids. CDR3 region: CASSPARGAQYF. Here the CDR3 DNA reads TGTGCCAGCTCACCAGCACGGGGGGCCCAGTACTTC.

The rearrangement uses TRBV4-2 and TRBJ2-2, with 7 bases matching TRBD2. The junction had 11 bases not matched to a gene; V was cut back by 4 bases and J by 3 bases. Germline V gene lookup returns CDR1 LGHNA and CDR2 YNFKEQ. CDR3 size: 17 residues. In DNA, the CDR3 is TGTGCCAGCAGCCGCCGCCCAGCGGGATCGGACACCGGGGAGCTGTTTTTT. Residues: CASSRRPAGSDTGELFF.

The chain combines TRBV5-1 with TRBJ1-3, with 7 bases lining up with TRBD1. The CDR3 runs 15 residues. The trim removed 4 bases at V and 4 bases at J, leaving 8 bases unmatched. CDR1 and CDR2 from the germline V gene are SGHRS and YFSETQ. CDR3 protein: CASSAGGNPGNTIYF. In DNA, the CDR3 is TGCGCCAGCAGCGCAGGGGGGAATCCCGGAAACACCATATATTTT.

This clonotype has only a few counts. This chain connects TRBV7-8 to TRBJ1-5; D perhaps matches TRBD1 (6 bases). V dropped 4 bases and J dropped 2 bases, with 12 bases sitting between them. CDR1 SGHVS and CDR2 FQNEAQ come from the germline V gene. The CDR3 covers 15 residues. The CDR3 bases are TGTGCCAGCAGCTCAGGGGCGGGGGGCAATCAGCCCCAGCATTTT. It translates to CASSSGAGGNQPQHF.

This chain connects TRBV29-1 to TRBJ2-7; D possibly corresponds to TRBD1 (6 bases). Between the trimmed V and J ends, which lost 3 bases and 5 bases, there was a span of 17 bases. Germline V lookup: CDR1 SQVTM, CDR2 ANQGSEA. The length of the CDR3 is 14 residues. CDR3 DNA: TGCAGCGTTGACTTGGGTCGGTCAGGGGACGAGCAGTACTTC. This codes for CSVDLGRSGDEQYF.

The rearrangement joins TRBV4-1 to TRBJ2-3; the match to TRBD2 covers 9 bases. Germline V gene sequence: CDR1 MGHRA, CDR2 YSYEKL. The CDR3 runs to 17 residues. Trimming removed 0 bases from V and 1 base from J; junction bases left unmatched: 5. As DNA, the CDR3 is TGCGCCAGCAGCCAAGAAAGTGGCGGGGGGGGCACAGATACGCAGTATTTT. Amino acid sequence: CASSQESGGGGTDTQYF.

The chain employs TRBV9 and TRBJ2-7; 9 bases are shared with TRBD2. This CDR3 has 15 amino acids. The germline gives CDR1 SGDLS, CDR2 YYNGEE. After removal of 0 bases from V and 6 bases from J, the junction contained 7 bases not matched to a gene. The CDR3 spells CASSVASGLATEQYF. The CDR3 DNA is TGTGCCAGCAGCGTAGCTTCGGGACTAGCCACCGAGCAGTACTTC.

The chain joins TRBV12-3 or TRBV12-4 to TRBJ1-1; D unresolved. Trimming removed 0 bases at V and 7 bases at J, with 6 bases between. The CDR3 is made up of 12 amino acids. The CDR3 region is CASSLAGREAFF. For the CDR3, the DNA is TGTGCCAGCAGTTTAGCGGGCCGTGAAGCTTTCTTT.